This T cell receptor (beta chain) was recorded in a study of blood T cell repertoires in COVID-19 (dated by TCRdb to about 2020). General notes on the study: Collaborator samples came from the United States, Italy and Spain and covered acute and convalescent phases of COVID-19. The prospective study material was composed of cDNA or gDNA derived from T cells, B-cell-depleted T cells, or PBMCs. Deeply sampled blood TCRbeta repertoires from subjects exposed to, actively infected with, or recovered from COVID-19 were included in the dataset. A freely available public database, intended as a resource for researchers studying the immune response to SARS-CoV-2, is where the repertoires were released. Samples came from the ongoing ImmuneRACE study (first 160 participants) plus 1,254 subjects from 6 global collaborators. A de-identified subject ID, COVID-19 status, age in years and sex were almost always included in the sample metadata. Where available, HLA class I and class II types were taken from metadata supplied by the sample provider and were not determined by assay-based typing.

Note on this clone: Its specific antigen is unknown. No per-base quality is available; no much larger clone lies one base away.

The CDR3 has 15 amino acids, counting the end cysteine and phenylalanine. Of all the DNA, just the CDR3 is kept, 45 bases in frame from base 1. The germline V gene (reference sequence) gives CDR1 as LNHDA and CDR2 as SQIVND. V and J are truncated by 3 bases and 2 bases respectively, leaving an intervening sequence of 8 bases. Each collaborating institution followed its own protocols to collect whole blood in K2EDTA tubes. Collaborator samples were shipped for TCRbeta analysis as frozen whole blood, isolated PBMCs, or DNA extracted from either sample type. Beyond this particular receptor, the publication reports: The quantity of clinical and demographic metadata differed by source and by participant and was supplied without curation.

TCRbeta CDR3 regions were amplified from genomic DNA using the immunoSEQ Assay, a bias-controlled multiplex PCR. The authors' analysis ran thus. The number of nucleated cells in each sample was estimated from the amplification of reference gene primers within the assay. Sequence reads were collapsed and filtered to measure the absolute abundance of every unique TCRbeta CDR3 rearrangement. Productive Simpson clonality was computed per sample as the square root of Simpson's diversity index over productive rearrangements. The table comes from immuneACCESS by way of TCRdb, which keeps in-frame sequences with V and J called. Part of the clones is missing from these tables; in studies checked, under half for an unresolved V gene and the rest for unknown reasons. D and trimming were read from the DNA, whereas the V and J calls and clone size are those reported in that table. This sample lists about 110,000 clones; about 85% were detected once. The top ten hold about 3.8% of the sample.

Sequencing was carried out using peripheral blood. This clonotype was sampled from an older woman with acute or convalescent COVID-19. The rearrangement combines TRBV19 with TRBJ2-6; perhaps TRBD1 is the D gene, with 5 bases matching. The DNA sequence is TGTGCCAGTAGTATGGTCAGGGCTGGGGCCAACGTCCTGACTTTC. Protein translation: CASSMVRAGANVLTF.